A selection of T cell receptor beta chains follows, all from one sample in a study of blood T cell repertoires in COVID-19. Clones were sequenced by immunoSEQ multiplex PCR, and TCRdb holds only the in-frame ones, with some missing. The sample lists approximately 210,000 clones, over 75% occurring once. What was sequenced was peripheral blood. Receptors originate from a woman in her thirties or forties who had recovered from COVID-19. The CDR3 runs from the conserved cysteine through the conserved F or W. D genes are given only for firm matches. Expanded clones are given a class, and other clones once, few, many or no size at all.

size	J	D	V	CDR3	DNA
-	TRBJ2-1	-	TRBV30	CAWNRDSISYEQFF	TGTGCCTGGAACCGGGACTCGATAAGCTATGAGCAGTTCTTC
few	TRBJ2-7	TRBD1	TRBV5-1	CASSPRQGLSYEQYF	TGCGCCAGCAGCCCGAGACAGGGGTTATCCTACGAGCAGTACTTC
-	TRBJ1-5	-	TRBV15	CATSRAVSQGNQPQHF	TGTGCCACCAGCAGAGCAGTTAGTCAGGGCAATCAGCCCCAGCATTTT
-	TRBJ1-1	TRBD1	TRBV3-1/TRBV3-2	CASSLTLGQGEAFF	TGTGCCAGCAGCCTAACCCTGGGACAGGGTGAAGCTTTCTTT
-	TRBJ1-5	-	TRBV6-5	CASRDSSNQPQHF	TGTGCCAGCAGAGACAGTAGCAATCAGCCCCAGCATTTT
-	TRBJ1-4	-	TRBV28	CATTDGNNEKLFF	TGTGCCACGACAGACGGAAATAATGAAAAACTGTTTTTT
few	TRBJ2-2	-	TRBV11-3	CASSLESSGMNTGELFF	TGTGCCAGCAGCTTAGAATCATCAGGGATGAACACCGGGGAGCTGTTTTTT
-	TRBJ1-4	-	TRBV2	CASSELGGLREKLFF	TGTGCCAGCAGTGAATTGGGGGGGCTTAGAGAAAAACTGTTTTTT
few	TRBJ1-4	TRBD1	TRBV6-1	CASSETFGTGTNEKLFF	TGTGCCAGCAGTGAGACGTTTGGGACAGGGACTAATGAAAAACTGTTTTTT
-	TRBJ2-7	TRBD1	TRBV6-5	CATALGQGEEQYF	TGTGCCACCGCGCTGGGACAGGGTGAGGAGCAGTACTTC
-	TRBJ2-7	-	TRBV28	CASSYSYEQYF	TGTGCCAGCAGTTACAGTTACGAGCAGTACTTC
-	TRBJ1-2	-	TRBV7-9	CASSPGQINAYGYTF	TGTGCCAGCAGCCCCGGACAGATAAACGCCTATGGCTACACCTTC
-	TRBJ2-7	TRBD2	TRBV5-6	CASSLAPSGSTYEQYF	TGTGCCAGCAGCTTGGCCCCTAGCGGGAGTACCTACGAGCAGTACTTC
-	TRBJ2-7	TRBD2	TRBV7-8	CASSHPQETGLAGPYEQYF	TGTGCCAGCAGCCACCCACAGGAAACGGGACTAGCGGGGCCCTACGAGCAGTACTTC
-	TRBJ1-2	-	TRBV24-1	CATSDPANRVEGYTF	TGTGCCACCAGTGACCCTGCGAACCGGGTTGAGGGCTACACCTTC
-	TRBJ1-3	-	TRBV11-2	CASSLLAGDGNTIYF	TGTGCCAGCAGCTTATTGGCGGGGGATGGAAACACCATATATTTT
-	TRBJ1-2	-	TRBV11-3	CASSNIGEYGYTF	TGTGCCAGCAGCAACATCGGGGAATATGGCTACACCTTC
-	TRBJ2-1	-	TRBV6-4	CASATSAYNEQFF	TGTGCCAGCGCTACCTCAGCGTACAATGAGCAGTTCTTC
-	TRBJ1-1	-	TRBV9	CASSVVFSNTEAFF	TGTGCCAGCAGCGTAGTATTCTCGAACACTGAAGCTTTCTTT
-	TRBJ1-5	TRBD1	TRBV28	CASSIGTEEHQPQHF	TGTGCCAGCAGCATCGGGACAGAAGAGCATCAGCCCCAGCATTTT
-	TRBJ1-2	-	TRBV28	CASRLPQQGYGYTF	TGTGCCAGCAGATTGCCCCAGCAGGGCTATGGCTACACCTTC
-	TRBJ1-2	-	TRBV6-5	CASSQIAGNYGYTF	TGTGCCAGCAGTCAAATCGCGGGTAACTATGGCTACACCTTC
-	TRBJ2-1	TRBD2	TRBV9	CASSVEGLTGEQFF	TGTGCCAGCAGCGTAGAGGGACTAACTGGTGAGCAGTTCTTC
-	TRBJ1-3	TRBD1	TRBV25-1	CASSELNRGSGNTIYF	TGTGCCAGCAGTGAATTAAACAGGGGCTCTGGAAACACCATATATTTT
-	TRBJ2-3	-	TRBV9	CASSPGASLIDTQYF	TGTGCCAGCAGCCCCGGAGCTTCCCTAATAGATACGCAGTATTTT
-	TRBJ1-1	-	TRBV12-5	CASGFRGGRGEAFF	TGTGCTAGTGGTTTTAGGGGGGGCCGGGGTGAAGCTTTCTTT
-	TRBJ2-5	TRBD2	TRBV3-1/TRBV3-2	CASSQNLGLAGETQYF	TGTGCCAGCAGCCAGAATCTAGGACTAGCGGGAGAGACCCAGTACTTC
-	TRBJ2-1	TRBD2	TRBV11-3	CASSLGSGRAHEQFF	TGTGCCAGCAGCTTAGGTAGCGGGAGGGCACATGAGCAGTTCTTC
-	TRBJ2-1	-	TRBV9	CASSDSQIKFRGPQNEQFF	TGTGCCAGCAGCGACAGCCAGATCAAATTTAGAGGGCCTCAGAATGAGCAGTTCTTC
-	TRBJ1-1	-	TRBV19	CASSGVMNTEAFF	TGTGCCAGTAGCGGGGTTATGAACACTGAAGCTTTCTTT
-	TRBJ2-7	TRBD2	TRBV4-1	CASSQPHEGLAGYPYYEQYF	TGCGCCAGCAGCCAACCTCACGAGGGACTAGCGGGATACCCCTACTACGAGCAGTACTTC
-	TRBJ2-1	-	TRBV24-1	CATQGSGPNEQFF	TGTGCCACGCAGGGCTCTGGCCCCAATGAGCAGTTCTTC
-	TRBJ1-3	-	TRBV15	CATSRDETGRGNTIYF	TGTGCCACCAGCAGAGATGAAACAGGGCGTGGAAACACCATATATTTT
-	TRBJ1-2	TRBD1	TRBV29-1	CSVVRRTGEGNGYTF	TGCAGCGTTGTAAGGAGGACAGGGGAAGGGAATGGCTACACCTTC
-	TRBJ2-4	-	TRBV19	CASSLYREKGIKNIQYF	TGTGCCAGTAGTCTCTACAGGGAAAAGGGAATCAAAAACATTCAGTACTTC
-	TRBJ2-7	-	TRBV19	CASSTHLEAQQYF	TGTGCCAGTAGTACCCATCTAGAAGCCCAGCAGTACTTC
-	TRBJ2-7	TRBD2	TRBV6-2/TRBV6-3	CASSREGGRTPYEQYF	TGTGCCAGCAGTCGTGAGGGCGGGAGGACCCCCTACGAGCAGTACTTC
-	TRBJ1-1	-	TRBV29-1	CSVGLGANTEAFF	TGCAGCGTTGGTTTAGGAGCGAACACTGAAGCTTTCTTT
-	TRBJ2-2	-	TRBV15	CATSRDGLAANTGELFF	TGTGCCACCAGCAGAGACGGGCTAGCAGCCAACACCGGGGAGCTGTTTTTT
few	TRBJ1-2	-	TRBV12-3/TRBV12-4	CASSLGSYGYTF	TGTGCCAGCAGTTTAGGGAGTTATGGCTACACCTTC
-	TRBJ2-4	TRBD2	TRBV3-1/TRBV3-2	CASSQDGTSGENIQYF	TGTGCCAGCAGCCAAGATGGAACTAGCGGGGAAAACATTCAGTACTTC
-	TRBJ2-5	TRBD1	TRBV2	CASRRDREGETQYF	TGTGCCAGCAGGAGGGACAGGGAGGGAGAGACCCAGTACTTC
-	TRBJ1-3	-	TRBV29-1	CSVLESSGNTIYF	TGCAGCGTTTTAGAGAGCTCTGGAAACACCATATATTTT
-	TRBJ2-1	-	TRBV5-1	CASSPVALSYNEQFF	TGCGCCAGCAGCCCGGTCGCCCTTTCTTACAATGAGCAGTTCTTC
-	TRBJ2-7	-	TRBV28	CASSLSSSPPGEQYF	TGTGCCAGCAGTTTAAGTAGCTCTCCTCCGGGGGAGCAGTACTTC